The entry that follows covers one T cell receptor beta chain sequence. Enrolled through a virtual design, the participants were between roughly 18 and 95 years of age and came from about two dozen US areas. The method was immunoSEQ multiplex PCR; TCRdb's version includes in-frame clones alone and lacks a portion of them. Of about 200,000 clones listed, 65% to 90% are singletons. This sample stems from a study of blood T cell repertoires in COVID-19. CDR1 and CDR2 from the germline V gene are SGHTA and FQGNSA. This CDR3 contains 14 residues. V was clipped by 8 bases and J by 4 bases; unmatched bases: 9.

The rearrangement links TRBV7-2 to TRBJ2-7; 9 bases agree with TRBD1. The TCR comes from a woman between 40 and 50 years old with acute COVID-19. Sample: PBMCs or T cells enriched from blood (not recorded which). CDR3 nucleotides: TGTGCCAGCGGACTTGGGACAGGGCGGTACGAGCAGTACTTC. Protein: CASGLGTGRYEQYF.